These 24 T cell receptor beta chains originate from one sample sequenced in a study of blood T cell repertoires in COVID-19. Libraries were prepared by immunoSEQ multiplex PCR; TCRdb keeps only in-frame clonotypes and omits some of them. This repertoire shows more than 300,000 clones, around 87% found once; its top ten account for around 0.93%. The sequencing sample was made of peripheral blood. The receptors here all came from a woman in her 40s with COVID-19, enrolled during active disease.

The chain couples TRBV28 to TRBJ2-2, with 9 nucleotides matching TRBD1. The germline CDR1 and CDR2 sequences are MDHEN and SYDVKM. This CDR3 comprises 18 residues. The V gene end was trimmed by 4 bases and the J gene end by 5 bases; junction bases not matched to a gene: 14. The CDR3 region is CASSYRDRVMRPTGELFF. CDR3 in DNA: TGTGCCAGCAGTTACCGGGACAGGGTGATGCGACCGACCGGGGAGCTGTTTTTT.

This clone was recorded a few times. J is TRBJ2-3 and V is TRBV7-9; 8 bases line up with TRBD1. Germline V gives CDR1 SEHNR, CDR2 FQNEAQ (reference sequence). The CDR3 covers 18 residues. V lost 3 bases to trimming and J lost 1 base; unmatched junction nucleotides: 12. This chain's CDR3 is CASSLAGQGGLGTDTQYF. In nucleotides, the CDR3 is TGTGCCAGCAGCTTGGCAGGACAGGGAGGCTTAGGCACAGATACGCAGTATTTT.

The chain links TRBV19 to TRBJ1-6; D not certain. The CDR3 has 13 amino acids. Germline loops: CDR1 LNHDA, CDR2 SQIVND (reference sequence). Trimming removed 3 bases from V and 8 bases from J, with 8 bases in between. The CDR3 loop reads CASSMDLDSPLHF. CDR3 sequence (DNA): TGTGCCAGTAGTATGGACTTGGATTCACCCCTCCACTTT.

The chain recombines TRBV28 with TRBJ2-3, with TRBD2 identical over 8 bases. CDR1 MDHEN and CDR2 SYDVKM come from the germline V gene. After removal of 6 bases from V and 0 bases from J, the junction contained 14 bases not matched to a gene. CDR3 size: 18 residues. CDR3: CASSPPPGGESSTDTQYF. In DNA form, the CDR3 reads TGTGCCAGCAGCCCCCCCCCGGGAGGGGAATCTAGCACAGATACGCAGTATTTT.

The gene calls are TRBV5-1 and TRBJ1-1; D is unclear. This CDR3 is 14 amino acids long. V was pared by 5 bases and J by 0 bases, with 11 bases between. Germline CDR1 and CDR2: SGHRS and YFSETQ. DNA for the CDR3: TGCGCCAGCAGACGTACAGACATGAACACTGAAGCTTTCTTT. Its translation: CASRRTDMNTEAFF.

The chain joins TRBV4-1 to TRBJ1-1; D unresolved. Trimming shortened V by 0 bases and J by 11 bases, and 16 bases separated the two germline ends. The CDR3 length is 14 residues. Germline loops: CDR1 MGHRA, CDR2 YSYEKL. The CDR3 here is CASSQDQVGRRAFF. In DNA, the CDR3 is TGCGCCAGCAGCCAAGACCAGGTAGGTCGAAGGGCTTTCTTT.

The chain carries TRBV10-3 and TRBJ1-5; 7 bases match TRBD1. With 5 bases clipped from V and 1 base from J, the junction kept 2 bases outside the gene matches. The CDR3 runs 14 residues. Germline-derived CDR1 and CDR2 are ENHRY and SYGVKD. The CDR3 coding sequence is TGTGCCATCAGTCAGGGGGACAGCAATCAGCCCCAGCATTTT. Translating it yields CAISQGDSNQPQHF.

The V and J genes are TRBV7-6 and TRBJ1-1, with a possible D match to TRBD1 (5 bases). CDR1 is SGHVS, CDR2 FNYEAQ, per germline. Trimming stripped 2 bases from V and 2 bases from J, with 9 bases between. The CDR3 is 14 amino acids. The CDR3 sequence is CASSLPQGNTEAFF. CDR3 coding DNA: TGTGCCAGCAGCTTACCCCAGGGCAACACTGAAGCTTTCTTT. Full variable domain (outside the CDR3, taken from reference TRBV7-6 and TRBJ1-1): GAGVSQSPRYKVTKRGQDVALRCDPISGHVSLYWYRQALGQGPEFLTYFNYEAQQDKSGLPNDRFSAERPEGSISTLTIQRTEQRDSAMYRCASSLPQGNTEAFFGQGTRLTVV.

As DNA, the CDR3 is TGTGCCAGCTCACCAGGAGCCCAAGCCTACGAGCAGTACTTC. This gives the protein CASSPGAQAYEQYF. The chain couples TRBV18 to TRBJ2-7; D is undetermined. The CDR3 covers 14 residues. Trimming removed 2 bases at V and 2 bases at J, with 10 bases between. CDR1 and CDR2 (germline): KGHSH, LQKENI.

The chain carries TRBV19 and TRBJ2-3; TRBD2 might be the D (5 bases). This CDR3 is built from 15 residues. V lost 9 bases and J 1 base, leaving 17 bases between the germline ends. CDR1 LNHDA and CDR2 SQIVND come from the germline V gene (reference sequence). The CDR3 region is CASNEGVWGTDTQYF. The CDR3 DNA is TGTGCCAGCAATGAGGGCGTTTGGGGCACAGATACGCAGTATTTT.

DNA of the CDR3: TGTGCCAGCAGCCGACAGGGTCCGGGAAACACCATATATTTT. Its protein product is CASSRQGPGNTIYF. V and J are TRBV28 and TRBJ1-3; 7 bases line up with TRBD1. CDR3 length equals 14 residues. Unmatched junction bases numbered 6, after V lost 6 bases and J lost 4 bases. Germline-derived CDR1 and CDR2 are MDHEN and SYDVKM.

The chain couples TRBV5-1 to TRBJ1-4; a possible D gene is TRBD1 (5 bases). The V end lost 0 bases, the J end lost 2 bases, and 8 bases lay between the germline ends. Germline-derived CDR1 and CDR2 are SGHRS and YFSETQ. This CDR3 is 15 amino acids long. The CDR3 DNA follows: TGCGCCAGCAGCTTGGGGGGCTCGACTAATGAAAAACTGTTTTTT. Its translation: CASSLGGSTNEKLFF.

The J gene is TRBJ2-3, the V gene TRBV10-3; D uncertain. The germline V and J ends were trimmed by 7 bases and 2 bases, with 10 bases remaining between them. The germline V gene has CDR1 ENHRY and CDR2 SYGVKD. The CDR3 consists of 13 residues. Here the CDR3 reads CAITSAHTDTQYF. The CDR3, as DNA: TGTGCCATCACCAGCGCTCACACAGATACGCAGTATTTT.

On this clone: The junction shows a germline mismatch at one end, possibly a read error. The CDR3 spells CASSLTNEKLFF. CDR3 DNA sequence: TGCGCCAGCAGCTTGACTAACGAAAAACTGTTTTTT. This sequence joins TRBV5-1 and TRBJ1-4; no definite D call. The germline V gene encodes CDR1 SGHRS and CDR2 YFSETQ. The CDR3 is 12 amino acids.

The rearrangement links TRBV5-6 to TRBJ2-3, with D possibly being TRBD1 (6 bases). The CDR3 is 15 amino acids. Germline lookup yields CDR1 SGHDT and CDR2 YYEEEE. Trimming stripped 5 bases from V and 0 bases from J, with 13 bases between. The CDR3 bases are TGTGCCAGCAGGGATGGACAGTTGAGCACAGATACGCAGTATTTT. The encoded protein is CASRDGQLSTDTQYF.

The chain combines TRBV20-1 with TRBJ2-7; no reliable D call. V lost 3 bases and J 0 bases, leaving 12 bases between the germline ends. This CDR3 is 14 amino acids long. Germline V gene sequence: CDR1 DFQATT, CDR2 SNEGSKA (reference sequence). CDR3 nucleotide sequence: TGCAGTGCTAGTCCCGTCCCCCTCTCCTACGAGCAGTACTTC. Its protein is CSASPVPLSYEQYF.

The chain joins TRBV27 to TRBJ1-4; possibly TRBD1 for D (6 bases). This CDR3 has 14 residues. The germline gives CDR1 MNHEY, CDR2 SMNVEV (reference sequence). V was shortened by 3 bases and J by 5 bases, with 10 bases between the two germline ends. The CDR3 is CASSFRRGNEKLFF. The CDR3 DNA follows: TGTGCCAGCAGTTTTCGCAGGGGCAATGAAAAACTGTTTTTT. Filled out from reference TRBV27 and TRBJ1-4, the complete variable domain reads EAQVTQNPRYLITVTGKKLTVTCSQNMNHEYMSWYRQDPGLGLRQIYYSMNVEVTDKGDVPEGYKVSRKEKRNFPLILESPSPNQTSLYFCASSFRRGNEKLFFGSGTQLSVL.

The chain employs TRBV5-4 and TRBJ1-2; TRBD1 is a possible D gene (6 bases). The CDR3 totals 15 residues. V lost 4 bases, J lost 2 bases, and 15 bases lay in between. CDR1 is SGHNT, CDR2 YYREEE, per germline (reference sequence). The DNA of the CDR3 is TGTGCCAGCAGCCCCTTCCCAGGGGAGAACTATGGCTACACCTTC. Its translation is CASSPFPGENYGYTF.

V gene TRBV19 combines with J gene TRBJ1-1, with 7 bases identical to TRBD1. The CDR3 spans 14 residues. J was trimmed by 1 base and V by 6 bases; bases with no gene match: 5. The germline V gene has CDR1 LNHDA and CDR2 SQIVND (reference sequence). The chain's CDR3 is CASSRGQENTEAFF. The CDR3 coding sequence is TGTGCCAGTAGCCGAGGACAGGAGAACACTGAAGCTTTCTTT. The variable domain in full, with the rest retrieved from reference TRBV19 and TRBJ1-1, is DGGITQSPKYLFRKEGQNVTLSCEQNLNHDAMYWYRQDPGQGLRLIYYSQIVNDFQKGDIAEGYSVSREKKESFPLTVTSAQKNPTAFYLCASSRGQENTEAFFGQGTRLTVV.

The chain links TRBV19 to TRBJ2-3; the D gene is possibly TRBD2 (7 bases). CDR1 is LNHDA, CDR2 SQIVND, per germline (reference sequence). This CDR3 region has 16 residues. Trimming cost V 5 bases and J 1 base, with 16 bases left between them. The CDR3 sequence: CASSFRGGAGTDTQYF. The CDR3 region has the DNA TGTGCCAGTAGTTTCCGAGGGGGGGCCGGCACAGATACGCAGTATTTT.

The V call is TRBV7-3, the J call TRBJ1-1; the match to TRBD1 covers 8 bases. Unmatched junction bases numbered 8, after V lost 5 bases and J lost 0 bases. The CDR3 is 16 amino acids. Per germline, CDR1 SGHTA and CDR2 FQGTGA. For the CDR3, the DNA is TGTGCCAGCAGCCCACGACAGGGGCTCATGAACACTGAAGCTTTCTTT. This sequence encodes CASSPRQGLMNTEAFF.

Concerning this clone itself: The junction differs from germline at one of its ends, possibly a read error. The chain combines TRBV28 with TRBJ1-1, with D unresolved. From germline, CDR1 is MDHEN and CDR2 SYDVKM. There are 13 residues in the CDR3. The CDR3 DNA reads as TGTGCCAGCGGTTTCCCCTCGAACACTGAAGCTTTCTTT. Protein: CASGFPSNTEAFF.

V usage is TRBV9 and J usage is TRBJ2-7; 8 bases are shared with TRBD2. Germline CDR1 reads SGDLS; CDR2 reads YYNGEE. The CDR3 runs to 16 residues. J was trimmed by 7 bases and V by 0 bases; bases with no gene match: 12. The CDR3: CASSVGRLAGPWEQYF. CDR3 sequence (DNA): TGTGCCAGCAGCGTAGGAAGATTAGCGGGACCGTGGGAGCAGTACTTC.

The J gene is TRBJ1-1, the V gene TRBV12-5, with 7 bases matching TRBD1. The germline V gene has CDR1 LGHNT and CDR2 FRNRAP. The trim removed 2 bases at V and 0 bases at J, leaving 3 bases unmatched. CDR3 length: 15 amino acids. The CDR3 nucleotides are TGTGCTAGTGGTTTGTGGGACAGCTTGAACACTGAAGCTTTCTTT. Translation gives CASGLWDSLNTEAFF.